The rows below give T cell receptor beta chains drawn from one sample of a study of blood T cell repertoires in COVID-19. Measured with immunoSEQ multiplex PCR; TCRdb has only the in-frame clones, and not every one. Among roughly 150,000 clones, around 74% were seen once, and the ten largest hold approximately 2.8%. Material for sequencing was peripheral blood. The receptor source for this set is a man aged 70-80 years with acute or convalescent COVID-19. CDR3s include the opening cysteine and the closing phenylalanine or tryptophan. The D gene is left open where the match is weak. Clone size is not always given. Where it is, it says once, few, many or a class for expanded clones.

TRBJ2-7,NA,TRBV11-2,NA,CASSLSLSNEQYF,TGTGCCAGCAGCTTATCCCTATCGAACGAGCAGTACTTC
TRBJ1-2,NA,TRBV28,NA,CASSPTAIANYGYTF,TGTGCCAGCAGTCCGACAGCAATAGCTAACTATGGCTACACCTTC
TRBJ1-1,NA,TRBV28,NA,CASKPGHVYTEAFF,TGTGCCAGCAAACCGGGACACGTATACACTGAAGCTTTCTTT
TRBJ1-5,NA,TRBV9,TRBD1,CASSSGQGAQPQHF,TGTGCCAGCAGCTCTGGACAGGGGGCTCAGCCCCAGCATTTT
TRBJ1-2,NA,TRBV3-1/TRBV3-2,NA,CASSQEGPTSGYTF,TGTGCCAGCAGCCAAGAGGGCCCCACCAGTGGCTACACCTTC
TRBJ2-2,NA,TRBV19,TRBD1,CASTSSGGTGELFF,TGTGCCAGTACTTCTTCAGGGGGCACCGGGGAGCTGTTTTTT
TRBJ1-2,NA,TRBV5-6,NA,CASSLRGSSYGYTF,TGTGCCAGCAGCTTGCGGGGGAGTAGCTATGGCTACACCTTC
TRBJ2-7,NA,TRBV28,NA,CASSFTSPPSYEQYF,TGTGCCAGCAGTTTCACTAGTCCCCCCTCTTACGAGCAGTACTTC
TRBJ1-5,NA,TRBV5-4,NA,CASSLAGAGNQPQHF,TGTGCCAGCAGCTTGGCAGGGGCAGGCAATCAGCCCCAGCATTTT
TRBJ2-7,NA,TRBV19,NA,CASSMGGYEQYF,TGTGCCAGTAGTATGGGGGGCTACGAGCAGTACTTC
TRBJ1-4,NA,TRBV12-5,NA,CASGMTNTGTNEKLFF,TGTGCTAGTGGTATGACAAATACAGGGACTAATGAAAAACTGTTTTTT
TRBJ1-1,NA,TRBV5-4,TRBD1,CASSLGGQGWNTEAFF,TGTGCCAGCAGCTTGGGGGGACAGGGCTGGAACACTGAAGCTTTCTTT
TRBJ2-1,NA,TRBV12-3/TRBV12-4,NA,CATGGRNEQFF,TGTGCCACCGGGGGGCGGAATGAGCAGTTCTTC
TRBJ1-4,NA,TRBV6-5,TRBD1,CASSYRQGVKKLFF,TGTGCCAGCAGTTACCGACAGGGAGTGAAGAAACTGTTTTTT
TRBJ2-7,NA,TRBV21-1,NA,CASNRTGVYEQYF,TGTGCCAGCAACCGGACAGGGGTGTACGAGCAGTACTTC
TRBJ2-7,once,TRBV7-8,TRBD1,CASSSRTGGYEQYF,TGTGCCAGCAGCTCTCGGACAGGGGGCTACGAGCAGTACTTC
TRBJ2-2,NA,TRBV4-2,TRBD2,CASSRSGGGVPGELFF,TGTGCCAGCAGCCGTAGCGGGGGGGGCGTCCCCGGGGAGCTGTTTTTT
TRBJ2-5,NA,TRBV6-5,TRBD1,CASRGTGETQYF,TGTGCCAGCAGAGGGACAGGAGAGACCCAGTACTTC
TRBJ1-5,few,TRBV10-3,NA,CAISKGINQPQHF,TGTGCCATCAGTAAGGGGATCAATCAGCCCCAGCATTTT
TRBJ1-2,NA,TRBV6-1,NA,CASSEVRIYGYTF,TGTGCCAGCAGTGAAGTCAGGATCTATGGCTACACCTTC
TRBJ1-1,NA,TRBV15,NA,CATSFQGFAEAFF,TGTGCCACCAGCTTTCAGGGGTTCGCTGAAGCTTTCTTT
TRBJ1-6,NA,TRBV2,NA,CASRETAVGSPLHF,TGTGCCAGCAGGGAGACAGCAGTGGGGTCACCCCTCCACTTT
TRBJ2-7,few,TRBV28,TRBD1,CASRKTGGSSYEQYF,TGTGCCAGCAGAAAAACAGGGGGAAGCTCCTACGAGCAGTACTTC
TRBJ2-1,once,TRBV7-2,NA,CASSSRQIYNEQFF,TGTGCCAGCAGCTCCCGACAGATTTACAATGAGCAGTTCTTC
TRBJ1-5,NA,TRBV7-2,NA,CASSLDSYQPQHF,TGTGCCAGCAGCTTAGACAGCTATCAGCCCCAGCATTTT
TRBJ2-3,NA,TRBV5-4,TRBD2,CASSLARSGRDTQYF,TGTGCCAGCAGCTTGGCCAGGAGCGGGAGGGATACGCAGTATTTT
TRBJ1-2,few,TRBV5-6,NA,CASKRGLDYGYTF,TGTGCCAGCAAACGCGGACTAGACTATGGCTACACCTTC
TRBJ2-3,once,TRBV5-1,TRBD1,CASSQGADTQYF,TGCGCCAGCAGCCAGGGGGCAGATACGCAGTATTTT
TRBJ1-2,NA,TRBV3-1/TRBV3-2,TRBD1,CASSQGGQSYGYTF,TGTGCCAGCAGCCAGGGGGGACAGTCCTATGGCTACACCTTC
TRBJ2-5,NA,TRBV7-9,TRBD2,CASSSSGAETQYF,TGTGCCAGCAGCTCTAGCGGGGCGGAGACCCAGTACTTC
TRBJ1-2,once,TRBV27,NA,CASSLTQSPGLGYTF,TGTGCCAGCAGTTTAACCCAGTCCCCAGGGCTAGGCTACACCTTC
TRBJ2-3,NA,TRBV19,NA,CASRARGTPEDTQYF,TGTGCCAGTAGGGCGAGGGGGACCCCCGAGGATACGCAGTATTTT
TRBJ2-7,NA,TRBV5-1,NA,CASSEFGVSYEQYF,TGCGCCAGCTCTGAATTCGGGGTTTCCTACGAGCAGTACTTC
TRBJ1-2,NA,TRBV28,NA,CASSVWTDEPRRAGYTF,TGTGCCAGCAGTGTTTGGACAGACGAACCCCGAAGAGCTGGCTACACCTTC
TRBJ1-5,NA,TRBV19,NA,CASSADRDQPQHF,TGTGCCAGTAGTGCAGACAGAGATCAGCCCCAGCATTTT
TRBJ1-1,NA,TRBV5-4,TRBD1,CASSSGGLGTEAFF,TGTGCCAGCAGCTCAGGGGGTTTAGGCACTGAAGCTTTCTTT
TRBJ2-1,NA,TRBV6-6,TRBD1,CATTPTGNYNEQFF,TGTGCCACGACTCCGACAGGGAACTACAATGAGCAGTTCTTC
TRBJ1-4,NA,TRBV6-2/TRBV6-3,TRBD1,CASSLGQQNEKLFF,TGTGCCAGCAGCCTGGGACAGCAAAATGAAAAACTGTTTTTT
TRBJ1-4,NA,TRBV7-8,NA,CASSLEASGTEKLFF,TGTGCCAGCAGCTTAGAGGCGTCAGGAACCGAAAAACTGTTTTTT
TRBJ1-1,NA,TRBV27,NA,CASSLWRGTEAFF,TGTGCCAGCAGTTTATGGCGGGGTACTGAAGCTTTCTTT
TRBJ1-2,NA,TRBV18,NA,CASSPNRGNYGYTF,TGTGCCAGCTCACCAAATCGAGGTAACTATGGCTACACCTTC
TRBJ2-5,NA,TRBV6-5,NA,CASQWAETQYF,TGTGCCAGTCAATGGGCAGAGACCCAGTACTTC
TRBJ2-5,NA,TRBV19,NA,CASSFGIQETQYF,TGTGCCAGTAGTTTCGGGATCCAAGAGACCCAGTACTTC
TRBJ2-5,few,TRBV18,NA,CASSGGNQETQYF,TGTGCCAGCTCAGGGGGGAACCAAGAGACCCAGTACTTC
TRBJ2-7,NA,TRBV3-1/TRBV3-2,NA,CASSQGGVGEQYF,TGTGCCAGCAGCCAAGGGGGGGTCGGCGAGCAGTACTTC
TRBJ2-1,NA,TRBV5-1,NA,CASSRTGLSYNEQFF,TGCGCCAGCAGCCGAACGGGTCTCTCCTACAATGAGCAGTTCTTC
TRBJ2-2,NA,TRBV28,TRBD1,CASITGTASGGELFF,TGTGCCAGCATAACAGGGACAGCTTCGGGCGGGGAGCTGTTTTTT
TRBJ2-3,NA,TRBV18,TRBD1,CASSPVDRALTDTQYF,TGTGCCAGCTCACCAGTCGACAGGGCCCTCACAGATACGCAGTATTTT
TRBJ2-2,NA,TRBV9,NA,CASSEARGADGELFF,TGTGCCAGCAGCGAGGCACGGGGGGCAGACGGGGAGCTGTTTTTT
TRBJ2-3,NA,TRBV5-1,NA,CASSLSQVADTQYF,TGCGCCAGCAGCTTGTCACAGGTAGCAGATACGCAGTATTTT
TRBJ1-2,NA,TRBV20-1,NA,CSARDLTDYTF,TGCAGTGCTAGAGATTTGACAGACTACACCTTC
TRBJ2-7,NA,TRBV5-4,NA,CASSGGQIYEQYF,TGTGCCAGCAGCGGGGGACAAATATACGAGCAGTACTTC
TRBJ1-1,NA,TRBV6-5,NA,CASSQDTITEAFF,TGTGCCAGCAGCCAGGACACTATCACTGAAGCTTTCTTT
TRBJ2-1,NA,TRBV28,NA,CASSLLATDYNEQFF,TGTGCCAGCAGCTTATTAGCGACGGACTACAATGAGCAGTTCTTC
TRBJ2-3,once,TRBV6-5,TRBD2,CASSGAGSTDTQYF,TGTGCCAGCAGCGGAGCGGGAAGCACAGATACGCAGTATTTT
TRBJ2-3,NA,TRBV5-1,NA,CASSPGLLTDTQYF,TGCGCCAGCAGCCCTGGACTGTTGACAGATACGCAGTATTTT